Shown below are 9 T cell receptor beta chains from a single sample sequenced in a study of blood T cells in healthy people across ages. PCR was performed a second time for roughly 7 to 12 cycles using a sample-barcoded 5' primer and a J-beta primer mix. TCRdb re-analysed the 5' RACE reads in MiXCR, keeping a single row per CDR3 protein. Among fewer than 900,000 distinct CDR3 sequences listed, 30% to 45% were seen once. Sequencing used blood. These receptors were collected from a man aged 18-30 years in good health.

The table lists this clonotype with many counts. This rearrangement joins TRBV12-3 or TRBV12-4 to TRBJ2-1; 14 nucleotides agree with TRBD2. CDR3 length: 17 residues. The V gene end was trimmed by 4 bases and the J gene end by 4 bases; junction bases not matched to a gene: 6. The chain's CDR3 is CASSSSGTSGGYNEQFF. The DNA for the CDR3 is TGTGCCAGCAGTTCCTCCGGGACTAGCGGGGGATACAATGAGCAGTTCTTC.

This clonotype was observed a handful of times. This sequence joins TRBV20-1 and TRBJ1-6; D may be TRBD1 (6 bases). The germline gives CDR1 DFQATT, CDR2 SNEGSKA (reference sequence). Trimming removed 7 bases from V and 3 bases from J, with 16 bases in between. The CDR3 runs to 15 residues. The CDR3 reads CSGSGRGGYNSPLHF. CDR3 in DNA: TGCAGTGGGTCTGGGAGAGGGGGCTATAATTCACCCCTCCACTTT.

This clonotype was picked up a small number of times. The V and J genes are TRBV5-1 and TRBJ2-1; weak D call: TRBD1 (6 bases). V lost 4 bases, J lost 0 bases, and 17 bases lay in between. The CDR3 covers 17 residues. The germline gives CDR1 SGHRS, CDR2 YFSETQ. CDR3 region: CASSLAPGAGSYNEQFF. CDR3 DNA sequence: TGCGCCAGCAGCCTAGCTCCAGGGGCAGGCTCCTACAATGAGCAGTTCTTC.

This clonotype was seen ten or more times. The chain links TRBV4-3 to TRBJ1-2; 7 nucleotides match TRBD1. From germline, CDR1 is LGHNA and CDR2 YSLEER. The CDR3 sequence is 16 residues long. The trim removed 4 bases at V and 0 bases at J, leaving 8 bases unmatched. The CDR3 loop is CASSPDRRSTNYGYTF. The DNA for the CDR3 is TGCGCCAGCAGCCCGGACAGGAGGTCTACTAACTATGGCTACACCTTC.

This clonotype was seen a handful of times. The rearrangement uses TRBV12-3 or TRBV12-4 and TRBJ1-2; D is perhaps TRBD1 (5 bases). Trimming shortened V by 5 bases and J by 6 bases, and 13 bases separated the two germline ends. The CDR3 length is 13 residues. The chain's CDR3 is CASSVSRAHGYTF. DNA of the CDR3: TGTGCCAGCAGTGTTTCCAGGGCGCATGGCTACACCTTC.

This sequence joins TRBV7-9 and TRBJ1-2; D gene unclear. CDR1 and CDR2 (germline): SEHNR, FQNEAQ (reference sequence). Deletions cut 8 bases from V and 4 bases from J, with 8 bases between. The CDR3 covers 11 residues. This CDR3 is CASLTSYGYTF. The CDR3 DNA follows: TGTGCCAGCCTAACTTCCTATGGCTACACCTTC.

The CDR3 bases are TGTGCCAGCATCTACCTAGCGGTCGGGGGGACCCAGTACTTC. Residues: CASIYLAVGGTQYF. The chain recombines TRBV5-5 with TRBJ2-7; 7 bases map to TRBD2. The tail of the sequence fits TRBJ2-5 better, so the J call may be wrong. CDR3 length: 14 residues. The germline gives CDR1 SGHKS, CDR2 YYEKEE (reference sequence).

The chain couples TRBV12-3 or TRBV12-4 to TRBJ1-3; D unclear. The CDR3 contains 13 residues. Trimming took 6 bases from V and 3 from J, leaving 9 bases between them. CDR3 bases: TGTGCCAGCAGCCCGACTGTTGGAAACACCATATATTTT. Its translation is CASSPTVGNTIYF.

This clonotype was counted a few times. The chain combines TRBV5-1 with TRBJ2-7; 10 nucleotides agree with TRBD1. The V segment lost 7 bases and the J segment 3 bases; nucleotides outside the gene matches: 7. The CDR3 is 14 amino acids. Germline V CDR1 and CDR2: SGHRS, YFSETQ. CDR3 sequence reads: CASSRQGANYEQYF. CDR3 DNA sequence: TGCGCCAGCTCGCGACAGGGGGCAAACTACGAGCAGTACTTC.